This TCR beta chain was identified in a study of blood T cell repertoires in COVID-19. Trimming shortened V by 1 base and J by 4 bases, and 13 bases separated the two germline ends. CDR3 length equals 15 residues. The germline V gene encodes CDR1 LGHNA and CDR2 YSLEER. Clones were read by immunoSEQ multiplex PCR, and TCRdb kept only the in-frame ones, dropping some. The sample includes under 400,000 clones, around 87% of them seen just once. The Seattle patients, enrolled during active infection, were followed longitudinally. The V and J genes are TRBV4-3 and TRBJ2-5; TRBD2 might be the D (5 bases). This receptor was taken from a woman younger than 45 with COVID-19, enrolled during active disease. The sample consisted of peripheral blood. CDR3 protein: CASSQVWTDRETQYF. The CDR3 DNA sequence: TGCGCCAGCAGCCAAGTGTGGACTGATAGAGAGACCCAGTACTTC.